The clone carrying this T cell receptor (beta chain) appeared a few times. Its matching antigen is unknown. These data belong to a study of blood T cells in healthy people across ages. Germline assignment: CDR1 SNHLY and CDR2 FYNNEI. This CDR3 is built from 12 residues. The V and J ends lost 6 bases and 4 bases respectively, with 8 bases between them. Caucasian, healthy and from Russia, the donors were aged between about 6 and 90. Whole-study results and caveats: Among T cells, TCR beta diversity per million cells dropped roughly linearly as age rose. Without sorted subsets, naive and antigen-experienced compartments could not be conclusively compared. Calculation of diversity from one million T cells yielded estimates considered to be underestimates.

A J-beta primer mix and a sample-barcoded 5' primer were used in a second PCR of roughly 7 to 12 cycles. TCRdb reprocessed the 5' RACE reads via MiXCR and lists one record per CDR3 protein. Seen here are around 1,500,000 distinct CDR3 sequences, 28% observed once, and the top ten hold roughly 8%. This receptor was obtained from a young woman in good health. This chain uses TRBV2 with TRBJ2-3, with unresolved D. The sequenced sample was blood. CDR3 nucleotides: TGTGCCAGCAGGTGGGCCCCAGATACGCAGTATTTT. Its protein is CASRWAPDTQYF.